A selection of T cell receptor beta chains follows, all from one sample in a study of T cells in Graves' hyperthyroidism and ophthalmopathy. One entry per CDR3 protein results from TCRdb running MiXCR on the multiplex PCR reads. The sample includes about 350,000 distinct CDR3 sequences, 11% to 15% of them seen just once. The sample taken for sequencing was blood. The receptors here all came from a woman in her twenties or thirties with Graves' hyperthyroidism. Each CDR3 is given with its conserved first and last residue. Each record gives: J gene, V gene, CDR3 protein.

>TRBJ2-1|TRBV3-1
CASQPSRSEYRFF
>TRBJ2-3|TRBV6-2/TRBV6-3
CASSSSGRASTDTQYF
>TRBJ2-5|TRBV7-3
CASSLGSGGSETQYF
>TRBJ1-1|TRBV3-1
CASSPPGGNTEAFF
>TRBJ2-1|TRBV11-2
CASTHFSGSDLEQFF
>TRBJ2-1|TRBV7-2
CASSLSGRLPGNEQFF
>TRBJ2-5|TRBV7-3
CASSSGAPGETQYF
>TRBJ1-1|TRBV28
CASSLGGIGAFF
>TRBJ1-1|TRBV24-1
CATSENRGSNTEAFF
>TRBJ2-7|TRBV7-9
CASSGDDGFYEQYF
>TRBJ1-5|TRBV27
CASSFSGGNQPQHF
>TRBJ1-5|TRBV11-2
CASSLDGGGQPQHF
>TRBJ2-1|TRBV5-1
CASSARDSAYNEQFF
>TRBJ1-5|TRBV12-3/TRBV12-4
CASNSQGVLNRPQHF
>TRBJ2-2|TRBV2
CASSEDTGELFF
>TRBJ2-7|TRBV28
CASSSLYRANEQYF
>TRBJ2-7|TRBV20-1
CRIDVAGAAHEQYF
>TRBJ1-2|TRBV28
CASSPTSGWTGYTF
>TRBJ2-4|TRBV7-2
CASSLSGQGKNIQYF
>TRBJ1-2|TRBV4-1
CASSQGDSYGYTF
>TRBJ2-7|TRBV11-2
CASSEIAGVYYEQYF
>TRBJ2-2|TRBV7-9
CASSLPGTGELFF
>TRBJ1-3|TRBV29-1
CSVVVGGNTIYF
>TRBJ2-1|TRBV7-9
CASSHPGRGRGNEQFF
>TRBJ1-5|TRBV27
CASSQIDGQPQHF
>TRBJ2-1|TRBV20-1
CSARLDRHNEQFF
>TRBJ2-1|TRBV24-1
CATSDLTSGSLDEQFF